The 21 T cell receptor beta chains below were found in one sample sequenced in a study of T cells in Graves' hyperthyroidism and ophthalmopathy. RNA transcripts were the template for amplifying TCR beta CDR3 regions. With the HTBI primer set, the TCR CDR3 went through a first round of RT-PCR. TCRdb independently ran MiXCR on the multiplex PCR reads; one entry per CDR3 protein. The profile shows 85,000 to 110,000 distinct CDR3 sequences, approximately 48% of them singletons. The sequenced material came from blood. The receptors stem from a middle-aged man with Graves' hyperthyroidism.

This clonotype showed up many times. The genes are TRBV14 and TRBJ1-5; D uncertain. CDR3 length: 13 amino acids. With 3 bases removed from V and 9 bases from J, the gap between germline ends came to 12 bases. Germline values: CDR1 SGHDN, CDR2 FVKESK. CDR3 DNA sequence: TGTGCCAGCAGCCATAAACACTCGGGGCCCCAGCATTTT. The encoded protein is CASSHKHSGPQHF.

This clonotype was counted ten times or more. The chain employs TRBV9 and TRBJ1-6, with D unclear. CDR1 is SGDLS, CDR2 YYNGEE, per germline. V was pared by 2 bases and J by 9 bases, with 6 bases between. The CDR3 is made up of 12 amino acids. The CDR3 reads CASSVGVSPLHF. CDR3 nucleotide sequence: TGTGCCAGCAGCGTGGGAGTTTCACCCCTCCACTTT.

This clonotype was seen many times. This sequence joins TRBV9 and TRBJ2-1; D might be TRBD1 (5 bases). The length of the CDR3 is 13 residues. V was clipped by 3 bases and J by 8 bases, with 12 bases between them. CDR1 and CDR2 (germline): SGDLS, YYNGEE. In DNA, the CDR3 is TGTGCCAGCAGCGCTGTAGTGGGGCATGAGCAGTTCTTC. This translates into CASSAVVGHEQFF.

V is TRBV12-3 or TRBV12-4 and J is TRBJ2-5; D is unresolved. The germline V and J ends were trimmed by 4 bases and 4 bases, with 13 bases remaining between them. The CDR3 is made up of 14 amino acids. The CDR3 sequence is CASSSLGRRETQYF. CDR3 DNA: TGTGCCAGCAGTTCGCTCGGACGGAGAGAGACCCAGTACTTC.

This clonotype was found many times. The J gene is TRBJ1-5, the V gene TRBV7-9; D ambiguous. Germline CDR1 reads SEHNR; CDR2 reads FQNEAQ (reference sequence). V dropped 1 base and J dropped 5 bases, with 3 bases sitting between them. The CDR3 runs 12 residues. CDR3 loop: CASSLDYQPQHF. CDR3 bases: TGTGCCAGCAGCTTAGACTATCAGCCCCAGCATTTT.

This clonotype was detected ten times or more. This chain links TRBV20-1 with TRBJ2-7; possible D gene TRBD2, 5 bases. CDR3 length: 15 residues. Germline CDR1 is DFQATT and CDR2 is SNEGSKA (reference sequence). V lost 2 bases, J lost 1 base, and 15 bases lay in between. CDR3 residues: CSARQARGSSYEQYF. The CDR3 DNA is TGCAGTGCTAGACAGGCCCGGGGTTCTTCCTACGAGCAGTACTTC.

V is TRBV20-1 and J is TRBJ2-5; D possibly corresponds to TRBD2 (6 bases). The CDR3 loop spans 12 amino acids. V was shortened by 6 bases and J by 5 bases, with 13 bases between the two germline ends. Looked up from germline, CDR1 is DFQATT and CDR2 is SNEGSKA (reference sequence). CDR3 DNA sequence: TGCAGTGCGGTGGGTCTAGCGGAGACCCAGTACTTC. It encodes CSAVGLAETQYF.

This clonotype was observed many times. This chain joins TRBV5-1 and TRBJ2-1, with 10 positions matching TRBD2. The CDR3 runs to 19 residues. Germline CDR1 and CDR2: SGHRS and YFSETQ. V shed 0 bases, J shed 6 bases, and the junction held 15 bases outside the gene matches. The CDR3 loop reads CASSLVGTRTSGWGNEQFF. CDR3 DNA: TGCGCCAGCAGCTTGGTGGGGACACGGACTAGCGGATGGGGCAATGAGCAGTTCTTC. Complete variable domain (other parts from reference TRBV5-1 and TRBJ2-1): KAGVTQTPRYLIKTRGQQVTLSCSPISGHRSVSWYQQTPGQGLQFLFEYFSETQRNKGNFPGRFSGRQFSNSRSEMNVSTLELGDSALYLCASSLVGTRTSGWGNEQFFGPGTRLTVL.

The chain is built from TRBV9 and TRBJ1-2; D uncertain. The CDR3 consists of 12 residues. Germline V gene lookup returns CDR1 SGDLS and CDR2 YYNGEE. Trimming took 0 bases from V and 10 from J, leaving 10 bases between them. The DNA for the CDR3 is TGTGCCAGCAGCGTAGTAGATGGGGACTACACCTTC. Protein: CASSVVDGDYTF.

In its sample, this clonotype was seen many times. V gene TRBV20-1 combines with J gene TRBJ2-7, with 12 bases lining up with TRBD2. The CDR3 runs 14 residues. CDR1 is DFQATT and CDR2 is SNEGSKA in the germline V gene (reference sequence). V lost 6 bases and J lost 6; bases outside the gene matches: 9. CDR3 sequence: CSAREGLAGPEQYF. The CDR3 DNA reads as TGCAGTGCGAGGGAGGGACTAGCGGGTCCCGAGCAGTACTTC.

This clonotype was counted ten times or more. The chain is built from TRBV9 and TRBJ1-4; D is possibly TRBD1 (5 bases). Germline V CDR1 and CDR2: SGDLS, YYNGEE. V shed 3 bases and J shed 7 bases, with 16 bases lying between them. The CDR3 has 15 residues. CDR3 coding DNA: TGTGCCAGCAGCGCGGGGGGTATATTGGGTGAAAAACTGTTTTTT. Protein product: CASSAGGILGEKLFF. The full variable domain, rest sourced from reference TRBV9 and TRBJ1-4, is DSGVTQTPKHLITATGQRVTLRCSPRSGDLSVYWYQQSLDQGLQFLIQYYNGEERAKGNILERFSAQQFPDLHSELNLSSLELGDSALYFCASSAGGILGEKLFFGSGTQLSVL.

The count of this clonotype is one. V is TRBV11-2 and J is TRBJ1-1, with D possibly being TRBD1 (5 bases). The CDR3 length is 14 residues. Germline lookup yields CDR1 SGHAT and CDR2 FQNNGV. Trimming cost V 4 bases and J 10 bases, with 19 bases left between them. Here the CDR3 DNA reads TGTGCCAGCAGCTGGGGCAGAATGAACACGGGAGCTTTCTTT. This encodes CASSWGRMNTGAFF.

This clonotype has a count of ten or more. The genes are TRBV5-1 and TRBJ2-1; D unresolved. The germline gives CDR1 SGHRS, CDR2 YFSETQ. Trimming removed 1 base at V and 6 bases at J, with 8 bases between. This CDR3 is 13 amino acids long. The CDR3 protein is CASSLTFPNEQFF. The CDR3 DNA reads as TGCGCCAGCAGCTTGACGTTCCCCAATGAGCAGTTCTTC.

In this sample, this clonotype turned up many times. The chain uses TRBV4-2 and TRBJ2-2; D unresolved. The germline gives CDR1 LGHNA, CDR2 YNFKEQ. The CDR3 spans 14 residues. Trimming removed 5 bases at V and 9 bases at J, with 16 bases between. CDR3 DNA: TGTGCCAGCAGCGACGGACCGGGTAGCCGGGAGCTGTTTTTT. Translated: CASSDGPGSRELFF.

V is TRBV10-1 and J is TRBJ1-6; D call uncertain. The V and J ends lost 5 bases and 7 bases respectively, with 12 bases between them. Germline-derived CDR1 and CDR2 are WNHNN and SYGVQD (reference sequence). The length of the CDR3 is 14 residues. The CDR3 bases are TGCGCCAGCAGTCTCAGACAATTGAATTCACCCCTCCACTTT. This translates into CASSLRQLNSPLHF.

This clonotype has ten or more counts. This chain links TRBV9 with TRBJ2-2; D tentatively reads TRBD1 or TRBD2 (5 bases each). Germline V gene data show CDR1 as SGDLS and CDR2 as YYNGEE. Trimming stripped 5 bases from V and 5 bases from J, with 7 bases between. This CDR3 contains 12 residues. Here the CDR3 reads CASRGDTGELFF. Written as DNA, the CDR3 is TGTGCCAGCAGGGGGGATACCGGGGAGCTGTTTTTT.

This clonotype has at least ten counts. The rearrangement uses TRBV11-2 and TRBJ1-4; 9 bases fit TRBD1. V shed 1 base and J 4 bases; nucleotides not matched to a gene: 1. There are 15 residues in the CDR3. Germline V gene data show CDR1 as SGHAT and CDR2 as FQNNGV. The CDR3 reads CASSLGDRDNEKLFF. CDR3 bases: TGTGCCAGCAGCTTAGGGGACAGGGATAATGAAAAACTGTTTTTT.

This clonotype occurred many times. V usage is TRBV5-1 and J usage is TRBJ2-3; D possibly corresponds to TRBD2 (6 bases). This CDR3 spans 15 amino acids. Germline CDR1 and CDR2: SGHRS and YFSETQ. V was pared by 2 bases and J by 4 bases, with 14 bases between. The CDR3 is CASSLLAARPDTQYF. The CDR3 DNA reads TGCGCCAGCAGCTTATTAGCGGCTCGCCCAGATACGCAGTATTTT.

Notes on this clonotype: At one end the junction does not follow the germline gene, possibly because of a read error. The genes are TRBV7-2 and TRBJ2-7, with a tentative D call TRBD2 (5 bases). Germline V gene data show CDR1 as SGHTA and CDR2 as FQGNSA. The CDR3 runs to 13 residues. CDR3 protein: CASSLELDYEQYF. The CDR3, as DNA: TGCGCCAGCAGCTTAGAACTAGACTACGAGCAGTACTTC.

As regards this clonotype: A read error may produce the germline difference seen at one junction end. V is TRBV20-1 and J is TRBJ2-7; the D gene is possibly TRBD2 (6 bases). There are 12 residues in the CDR3. Germline V gene data show CDR1 as DFQATT and CDR2 as SNEGSKA (reference sequence). CDR3 sequence reads: CSTSRDSYEQYF. The CDR3, as DNA: TGCAGTACTAGCAGGGATTCCTACGAGCAATACTTC.

V gene TRBV6-5 combines with J gene TRBJ2-2; 7 nucleotides match TRBD1. Germline V gene data show CDR1 as MNHEY and CDR2 as SVGAGI. The CDR3 is 13 residues long. J gave up 6 bases and V 6 bases, and 4 bases lay outside the gene matches. The CDR3 reads CASSPGQAGELFF. The CDR3 DNA reads TGTGCCAGCAGCCCCGGACAGGCCGGGGAGCTGTTTTTT.